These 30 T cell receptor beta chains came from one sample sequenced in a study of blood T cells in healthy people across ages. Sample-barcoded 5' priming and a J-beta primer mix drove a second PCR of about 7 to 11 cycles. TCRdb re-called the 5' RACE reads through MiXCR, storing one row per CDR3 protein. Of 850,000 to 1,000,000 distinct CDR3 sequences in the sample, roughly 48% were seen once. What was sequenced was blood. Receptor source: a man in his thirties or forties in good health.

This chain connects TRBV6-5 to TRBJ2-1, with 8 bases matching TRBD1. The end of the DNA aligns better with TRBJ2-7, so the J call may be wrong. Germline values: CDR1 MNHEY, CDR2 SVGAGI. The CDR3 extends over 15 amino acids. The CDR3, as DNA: TGTGCCAGCAGTTACTGGACAGGGTTCGACAATGAGCAGTACTTC. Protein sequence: CASSYWTGFDNEQYF.

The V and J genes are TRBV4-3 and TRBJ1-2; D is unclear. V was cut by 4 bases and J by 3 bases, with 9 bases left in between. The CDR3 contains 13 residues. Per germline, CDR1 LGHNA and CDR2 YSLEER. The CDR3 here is CASSPGSYYGYTF. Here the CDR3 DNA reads TGCGCCAGCAGCCCCGGGAGCTACTATGGCTACACCTTC.

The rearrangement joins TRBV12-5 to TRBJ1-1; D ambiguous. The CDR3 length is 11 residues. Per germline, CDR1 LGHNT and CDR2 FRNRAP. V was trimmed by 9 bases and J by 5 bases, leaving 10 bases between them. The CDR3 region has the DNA TGTGCTAGAATCCTCCGGACTGAAGCTTTCTTT. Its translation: CARILRTEAFF. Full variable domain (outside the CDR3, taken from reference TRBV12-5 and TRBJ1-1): DARVTQTPRHKVTEMGQEVTMRCQPILGHNTVFWYRQTMMQGLELLAYFRNRAPLDDSGMPKDRFSAEMPDATLATLKIQPSEPRDSAVYFCARILRTEAFFGQGTRLTVV.

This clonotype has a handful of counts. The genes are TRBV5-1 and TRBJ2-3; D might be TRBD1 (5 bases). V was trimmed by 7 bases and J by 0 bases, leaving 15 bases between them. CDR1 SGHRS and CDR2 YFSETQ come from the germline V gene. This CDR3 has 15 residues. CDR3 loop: CASSQTATSTDTQYF. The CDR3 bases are TGCGCCAGCTCCCAGACAGCAACTAGCACAGATACGCAGTATTTT.

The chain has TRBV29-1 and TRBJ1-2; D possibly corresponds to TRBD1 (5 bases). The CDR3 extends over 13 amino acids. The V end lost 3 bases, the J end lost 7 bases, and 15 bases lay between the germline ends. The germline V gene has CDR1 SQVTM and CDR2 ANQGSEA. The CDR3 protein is CSVETGPWSGYTF. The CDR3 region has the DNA TGCAGCGTTGAGACGGGACCCTGGAGTGGCTACACCTTC.

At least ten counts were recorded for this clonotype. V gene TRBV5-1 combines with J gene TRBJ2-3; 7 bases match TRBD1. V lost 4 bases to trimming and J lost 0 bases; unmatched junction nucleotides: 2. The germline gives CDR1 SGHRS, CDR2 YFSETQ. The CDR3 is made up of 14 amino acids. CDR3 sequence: CASSRDSSTDTQYF. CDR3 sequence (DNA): TGCGCCAGCAGCCGGGACAGCAGCACAGATACGCAGTATTTT.

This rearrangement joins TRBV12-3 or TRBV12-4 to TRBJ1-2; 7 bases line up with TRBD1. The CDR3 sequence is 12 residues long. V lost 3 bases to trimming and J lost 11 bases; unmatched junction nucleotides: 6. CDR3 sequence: CASSLGRGTYTF. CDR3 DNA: TGTGCCAGCAGTTTGGGCAGGGGGACATACACCTTC.

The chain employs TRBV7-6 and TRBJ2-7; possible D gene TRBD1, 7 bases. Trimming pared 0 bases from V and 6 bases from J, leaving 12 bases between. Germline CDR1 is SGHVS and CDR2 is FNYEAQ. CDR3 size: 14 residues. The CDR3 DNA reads TGTGCCAGCAGCTTAGCCAGCCAGGGGGGCGAGCAGTACTTC. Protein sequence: CASSLASQGGEQYF.

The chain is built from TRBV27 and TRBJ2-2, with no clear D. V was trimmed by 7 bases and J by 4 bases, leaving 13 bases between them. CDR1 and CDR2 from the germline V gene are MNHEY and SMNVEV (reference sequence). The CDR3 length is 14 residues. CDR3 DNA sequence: TGTGCCAGCACAAGGCGACCGGGCACCGGGGAGCTGTTTTTT. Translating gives CASTRRPGTGELFF.

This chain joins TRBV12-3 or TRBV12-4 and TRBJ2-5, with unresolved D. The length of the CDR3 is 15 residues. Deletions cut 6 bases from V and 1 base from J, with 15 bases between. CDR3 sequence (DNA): TGTGCCAGCAGACTCCACGGCGGCACCCAAGAGACCCAGTACTTC. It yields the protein CASRLHGGTQETQYF.

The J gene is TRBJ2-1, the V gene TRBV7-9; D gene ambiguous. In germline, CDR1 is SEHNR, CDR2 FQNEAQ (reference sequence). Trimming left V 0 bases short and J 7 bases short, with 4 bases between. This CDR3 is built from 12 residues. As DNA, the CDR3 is TGTGCCAGCAGCTTAGCGTTGAATGAGCAGTTCTTC. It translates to CASSLALNEQFF.

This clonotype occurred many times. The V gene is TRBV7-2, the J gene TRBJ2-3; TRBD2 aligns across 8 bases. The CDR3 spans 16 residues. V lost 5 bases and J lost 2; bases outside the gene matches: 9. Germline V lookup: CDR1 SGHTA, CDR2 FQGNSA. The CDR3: CASSLLTGGDTDTQYF. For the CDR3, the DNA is TGTGCCAGCAGCCTCCTCACGGGGGGGGACACAGATACGCAGTATTTT. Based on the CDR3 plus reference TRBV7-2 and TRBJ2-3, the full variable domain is GAGVSQSPSNKVTEKGKDVELRCDPISGHTALYWYRQSLGQGLEFLIYFQGNSAPDKSGLPSDRFSAERTGGSVSTLTIQRTQQEDSAVYLCASSLLTGGDTDTQYFGPGTRLTVL.

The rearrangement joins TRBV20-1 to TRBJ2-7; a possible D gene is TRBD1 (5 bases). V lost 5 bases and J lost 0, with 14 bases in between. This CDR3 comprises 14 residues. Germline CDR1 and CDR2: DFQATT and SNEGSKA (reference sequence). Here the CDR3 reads CSAVREPSSYEQYF. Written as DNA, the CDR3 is TGCAGTGCTGTCAGGGAACCGAGCTCCTACGAGCAGTACTTC.

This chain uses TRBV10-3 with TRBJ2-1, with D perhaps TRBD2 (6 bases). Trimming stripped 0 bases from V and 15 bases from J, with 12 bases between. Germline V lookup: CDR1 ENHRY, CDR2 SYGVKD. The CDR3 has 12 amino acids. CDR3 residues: CAISESRDLTFF. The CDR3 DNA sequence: TGTGCCATCAGTGAGTCTAGGGACTTGACGTTCTTC.

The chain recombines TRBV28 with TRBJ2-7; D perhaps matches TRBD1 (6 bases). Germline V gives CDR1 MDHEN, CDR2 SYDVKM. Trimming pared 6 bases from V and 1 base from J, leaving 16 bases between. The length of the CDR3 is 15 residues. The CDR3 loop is CASSQGDTSSYEQYF. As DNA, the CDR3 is TGTGCCAGCAGCCAAGGGGACACAAGTTCCTACGAGCAGTACTTC.

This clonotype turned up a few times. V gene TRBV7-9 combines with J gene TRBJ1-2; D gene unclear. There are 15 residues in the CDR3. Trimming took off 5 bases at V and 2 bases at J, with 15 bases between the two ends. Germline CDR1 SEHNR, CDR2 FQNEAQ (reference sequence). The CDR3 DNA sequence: TGTGCCAGCAGCGCCCGGGTCAGCCTCAACTATGGCTACACCTTC. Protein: CASSARVSLNYGYTF.

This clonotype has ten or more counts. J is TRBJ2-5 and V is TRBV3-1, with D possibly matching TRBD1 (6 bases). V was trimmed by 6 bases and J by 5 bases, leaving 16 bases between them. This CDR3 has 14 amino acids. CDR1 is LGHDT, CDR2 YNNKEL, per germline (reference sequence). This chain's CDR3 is CASRRTVLSETQYF. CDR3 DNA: TGTGCCAGCAGGCGGACAGTTCTATCTGAGACCCAGTACTTC.

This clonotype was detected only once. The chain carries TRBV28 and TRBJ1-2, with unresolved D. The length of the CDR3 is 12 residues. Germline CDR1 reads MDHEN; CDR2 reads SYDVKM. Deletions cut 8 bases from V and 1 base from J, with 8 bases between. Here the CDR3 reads CASVSDNYGYTF. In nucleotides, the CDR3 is TGTGCCAGCGTGTCGGATAACTATGGCTACACCTTC.

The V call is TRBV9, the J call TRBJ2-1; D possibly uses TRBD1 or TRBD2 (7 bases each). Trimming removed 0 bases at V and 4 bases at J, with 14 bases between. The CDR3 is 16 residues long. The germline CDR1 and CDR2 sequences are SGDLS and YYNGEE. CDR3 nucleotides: TGTGCCAGCAGCGTAGTGGGGCAGGGGGGGTACAATGAGCAGTTCTTC. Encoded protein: CASSVVGQGGYNEQFF.

The CDR3 nucleotides read TGTGCCAGCAGCCATAATGCGGGGGGTAGCACAGATACGCAGTATTTT. Translation: CASSHNAGGSTDTQYF. The chain employs TRBV3-1 and TRBJ2-3, with TRBD2 identical over 8 bases. The CDR3 loop spans 16 amino acids. CDR1 and CDR2 from the germline V gene are LGHDT and YNNKEL (reference sequence). Trimming removed 3 bases from V and 0 bases from J; junction bases left unmatched: 5.

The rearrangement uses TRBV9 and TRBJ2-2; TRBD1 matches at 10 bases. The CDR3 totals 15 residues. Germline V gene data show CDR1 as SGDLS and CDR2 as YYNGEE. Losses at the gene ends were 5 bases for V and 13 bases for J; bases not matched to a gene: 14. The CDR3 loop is CASSGTGVTGDGLFF. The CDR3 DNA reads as TGTGCCAGCAGTGGGACAGGGGTCACCGGGGATGGGCTGTTTTTT.

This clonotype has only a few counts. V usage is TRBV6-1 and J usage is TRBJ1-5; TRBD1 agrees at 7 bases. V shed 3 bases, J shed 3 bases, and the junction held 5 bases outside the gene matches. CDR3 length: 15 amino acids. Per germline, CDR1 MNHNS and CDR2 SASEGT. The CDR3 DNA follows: TGTGCCAGCAGTGAGGGACAGAACTACAATCAGCCCCAGCATTTT. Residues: CASSEGQNYNQPQHF.

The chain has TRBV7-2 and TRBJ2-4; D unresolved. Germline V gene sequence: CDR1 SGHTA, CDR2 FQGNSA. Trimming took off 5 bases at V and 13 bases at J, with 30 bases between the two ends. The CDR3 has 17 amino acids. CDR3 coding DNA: TGTGCCAGCAGCCCAAGCCGTGGCAGAAAAGCCTACAATGAGCAGTACTTC. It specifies CASSPSRGRKAYNEQYF.

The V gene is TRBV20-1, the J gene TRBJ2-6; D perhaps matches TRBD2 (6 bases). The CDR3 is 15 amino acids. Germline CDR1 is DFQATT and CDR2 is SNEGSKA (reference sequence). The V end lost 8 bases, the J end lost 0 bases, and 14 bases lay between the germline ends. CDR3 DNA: TGCAGTACCCCGACTAGAGCCTCTGGGGCCAACGTCCTGACTTTC. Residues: CSTPTRASGANVLTF.

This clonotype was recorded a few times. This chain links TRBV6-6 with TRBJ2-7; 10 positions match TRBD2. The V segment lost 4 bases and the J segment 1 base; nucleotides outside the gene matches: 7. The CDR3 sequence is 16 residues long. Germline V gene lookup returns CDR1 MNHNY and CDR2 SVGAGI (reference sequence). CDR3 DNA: TGTGCCAGCAGTTCCCCGGGACTAGCGCCTTCCTACGAGCAGTACTTC. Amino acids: CASSSPGLAPSYEQYF.

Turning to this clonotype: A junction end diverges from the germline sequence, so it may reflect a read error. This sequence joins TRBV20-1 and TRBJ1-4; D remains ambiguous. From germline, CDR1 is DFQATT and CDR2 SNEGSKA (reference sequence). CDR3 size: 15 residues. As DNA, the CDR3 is TGCAGTGTTAGAGGAGATGTGAGGGTGGGGGAAAAACTGTTTTTT. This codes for CSVRGDVRVGEKLFF.

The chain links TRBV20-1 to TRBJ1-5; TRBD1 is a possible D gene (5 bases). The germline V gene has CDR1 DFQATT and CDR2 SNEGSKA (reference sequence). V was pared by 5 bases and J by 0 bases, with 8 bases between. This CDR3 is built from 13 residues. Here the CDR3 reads CSAPRDSNQPQHF. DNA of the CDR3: TGCAGTGCTCCCAGGGATAGCAATCAGCCCCAGCATTTT.

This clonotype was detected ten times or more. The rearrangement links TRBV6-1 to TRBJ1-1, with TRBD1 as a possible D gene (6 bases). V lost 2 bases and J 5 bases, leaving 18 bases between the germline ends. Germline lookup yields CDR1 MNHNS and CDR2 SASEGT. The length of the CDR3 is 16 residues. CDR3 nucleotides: TGTGCCAGCAGTGAACGTCAGGGGACCCGTATGACTGAAGCTTTCTTT. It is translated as CASSERQGTRMTEAFF.

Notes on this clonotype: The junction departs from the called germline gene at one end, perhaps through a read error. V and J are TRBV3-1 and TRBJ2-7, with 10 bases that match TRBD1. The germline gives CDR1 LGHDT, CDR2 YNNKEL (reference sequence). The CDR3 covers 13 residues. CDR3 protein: CASSKDRGLEQYF. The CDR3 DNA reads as TGTGCCAGCAGCAAAGACAGGGGGCTCGAGCAGTACTTC.

CDR3 nucleotides: TGTGCCAGCAGTTACTCCAAAGGGGTCCTTTCCTACGAGCAGTACTTC. As protein: CASSYSKGVLSYEQYF. The genes are TRBV6-6 and TRBJ2-7; TRBD1 is a possible D gene (5 bases). V gave up 0 bases and J gave up 1 base, with 13 bases separating them. CDR1 and CDR2 (germline): MNHNY, SVGAGI (reference sequence). CDR3 size: 16 residues.